Presented here are 14 T cell receptor beta chains from one specimen sequenced in a study of T cell changes during pregnancy in multiple sclerosis. Data came from immunoSEQ multiplex PCR; TCRdb stores just in-frame clones and leaves some out. The sample includes about 51,000 clones, roughly 92% of them seen just once. The sample was CD4+ T cells from peripheral blood mononuclear cells, taken in the third trimester of pregnancy. The receptors derive from a female donor with multiple sclerosis, enrolled in a pregnancy study.

This clone has only one observation. This chain links TRBV27 with TRBJ2-5, with D perhaps TRBD1 (6 bases). Trimming stripped 3 bases from V and 1 base from J, with 9 bases between. The CDR3 is made up of 14 amino acids. Per the germline V gene, CDR1 is MNHEY and CDR2 is SMNVEV (reference sequence). The CDR3 reads CASSFDRRQETQYF. In DNA form, the CDR3 reads TGTGCCAGCAGTTTCGACAGGCGCCAAGAGACCCAGTACTTC.

The genes are TRBV10-2 and TRBJ2-7, with TRBD2 matching over 7 bases. Looked up from germline, CDR1 is WSHSY and CDR2 is SAAADI. V lost 6 bases and J lost 4; bases outside the gene matches: 9. CDR3 length equals 14 residues. CDR3 protein: CASRGSGKRYEQYF. The CDR3 DNA follows: TGCGCCAGCAGGGGAAGCGGGAAGCGGTACGAGCAGTACTTC.

V gene TRBV9 combines with J gene TRBJ2-2, with TRBD2 matching 10 bases. CDR3 length: 15 residues. The J segment lost 6 bases and the V segment lost 1 base, leaving 3 bases of the junction unmatched. Germline assignment: CDR1 SGDLS and CDR2 YYNGEE. In nucleotides, the CDR3 is TGTGCCAGCAGCGTACTAGCGGGAGTGTCCGGGGAGCTGTTTTTT. It is translated as CASSVLAGVSGELFF.

The chain joins TRBV11-3 to TRBJ2-1; 7 bases are shared with TRBD2. From germline, CDR1 is SGHNT and CDR2 YENEEA. This CDR3 spans 16 amino acids. V lost 0 bases and J lost 4; bases outside the gene matches: 6. CDR3 in DNA: TGTGCCAGCAGCTTAGATGCTAGCGGATATTACAATGAGCAGTTCTTC. Its protein is CASSLDASGYYNEQFF.

This chain links TRBV30 with TRBJ1-6; possible D gene TRBD1, 5 bases. The CDR3 contains 14 residues. V shed 0 bases and J shed 10 bases, with 13 bases lying between them. The germline CDR1 and CDR2 sequences are GTSNPN and SVGIG (reference sequence). The CDR3 sequence is CAWSVEGRGSPLHF. The CDR3 DNA reads as TGTGCCTGGAGTGTAGAAGGGAGGGGCTCACCCCTCCACTTT.

The V gene is TRBV7-9, the J gene TRBJ2-3, with 7 nucleotides matching TRBD1. CDR3 size: 16 residues. After removal of 3 bases from V and 4 bases from J, the junction contained 10 bases not matched to a gene. In germline, CDR1 is SEHNR, CDR2 FQNEAQ (reference sequence). The CDR3 DNA follows: TGTGCCAGCAGCTTGGAATCGACAGGGTGGGCAGATACGCAGTATTTT. It translates to CASSLESTGWADTQYF.

The V call is TRBV6-5, the J call TRBJ1-2; TRBD1 matches 9 bases. Germline V gives CDR1 MNHEY, CDR2 SVGAGI. The CDR3 totals 16 residues. Trimming at V came to 0 bases and at J to 2 bases, leaving 4 bases not matched to a gene. For the CDR3, the DNA is TGTGCCAGCAGTTACTCGAAGGGGACAGGGAACTATGGCTACACCTTC. Protein product: CASSYSKGTGNYGYTF.

The rearrangement uses TRBV5-1 and TRBJ2-2, with 8 bases fitting TRBD1. The germline V gene encodes CDR1 SGHRS and CDR2 YFSETQ. The V gene end was trimmed by 1 base and the J gene end by 4 bases; junction bases not matched to a gene: 6. CDR3 length: 16 amino acids. The CDR3 DNA reads as TGCGCCAGCAGCTTGCGGACAGGGAGGAGCACCGGGGAGCTGTTTTTT. This translates into CASSLRTGRSTGELFF.

The chain has TRBV11-3 and TRBJ2-1; 9 nucleotides match TRBD1. The J segment lost 9 bases and the V segment lost 5 bases, leaving 8 bases of the junction unmatched. The CDR3 spans 14 residues. From germline, CDR1 is SGHNT and CDR2 YENEEA. CDR3 amino acids: CASSPGTGWGEQFF. CDR3 nucleotides: TGTGCCAGCAGCCCCGGGACAGGGTGGGGTGAGCAGTTCTTC.

The genes are TRBV6-5 and TRBJ2-7, with TRBD1 matching over 9 bases. Germline V CDR1 and CDR2: MNHEY, SVGAGI. V lost 5 bases, J lost 1 base, and 6 bases stayed unmatched. The CDR3 is made up of 15 amino acids. For the CDR3, the DNA is TGTGCCAGCAGTCTACAGGGGGCGCCTTCCTACGAGCAGTACTTC. It is translated as CASSLQGAPSYEQYF.

V and J are TRBV2 and TRBJ1-2, with 8 bases matching TRBD1. Germline V gene sequence: CDR1 SNHLY, CDR2 FYNNEI. V dropped 7 bases and J dropped 6; count of bases not matched to a gene: 7. The CDR3 is 13 residues long. CDR3 in amino acids: CASKDRDFHGYTF. CDR3 in DNA: TGTGCCAGCAAGGACAGGGATTTCCATGGCTACACCTTC.

The chain combines TRBV5-1 with TRBJ2-5; TRBD1 aligns across 11 bases. The CDR3 spans 15 residues. Germline loops: CDR1 SGHRS, CDR2 YFSETQ. The trim removed 2 bases at V and 4 bases at J, leaving 4 bases unmatched. In nucleotides, the CDR3 is TGCGCCAGCAGCTTTCGGACAGGGGGCTTAGAGACCCAGTACTTC. It specifies CASSFRTGGLETQYF.

V is TRBV9 and J is TRBJ1-2, with 8 positions matching TRBD1. J gave up 6 bases and V 4 bases, and 14 bases lay outside the gene matches. This CDR3 is built from 16 residues. Germline-derived CDR1 and CDR2 are SGDLS and YYNGEE. CDR3 coding DNA: TGTGCCAGCAGCCTAGCCAGGGGGCGTTCTGTCGATGGCTACACCTTC. Translating gives CASSLARGRSVDGYTF.

The chain has TRBV19 and TRBJ1-1; D uncertain. The CDR3 contains 13 residues. V was shortened by 5 bases and J by 5 bases, with 12 bases between the two germline ends. CDR1 is LNHDA, CDR2 SQIVND, per germline (reference sequence). This chain's CDR3 is CASSQAGGTEAFF. CDR3 sequence (DNA): TGTGCCAGTAGTCAGGCAGGAGGTACTGAAGCTTTCTTT.